Each of the 9 T cell receptor beta chains below was sequenced from the same sample in a study of T cell responses to AZD1222 COVID-19 vaccine listed by TCRdb under 2021. Library preparation employed the immunoSEQ multiplex PCR assay. TCRdb stores this immuneACCESS table with in-frame sequences only. Part of the clones is absent; in the studies checked, under half of the shortfall reflects unresolved V genes, and no reason is known for the rest. The sample yields nearly 90,000 clones; 70% to 90% were counted once. Of the sample, under 6.5% falls within the top ten clones. The time point tag for this specimen amounts to: baseline before first vaccination. Sample: peripheral blood, taken on day 0 of AZD1222 vaccination. The receptors originated from an adult in good health.

This chain links TRBV5-1 with TRBJ2-1, with 8 bases fitting TRBD2. The germline CDR1 and CDR2 sequences are SGHRS and YFSETQ. This CDR3 comprises 15 residues. J was trimmed by 5 bases and V by 1 base; bases with no gene match: 5. The CDR3 spells CASSLSGGGHNEQFF. The CDR3 DNA reads as TGCGCCAGCAGCTTGTCGGGAGGGGGGCACAATGAGCAGTTCTTC. Supplemented by reference TRBV5-1 and TRBJ2-1, the full variable domain reads KAGVTQTPRYLIKTRGQQVTLSCSPISGHRSVSWYQQTPGQGLQFLFEYFSETQRNKGNFPGRFSGRQFSNSRSEMNVSTLELGDSALYLCASSLSGGGHNEQFFGPGTRLTVL.

The chain links TRBV12-3 or TRBV12-4 to TRBJ2-1; possible D gene TRBD2, 6 bases. The CDR3 length is 12 residues. The germline V and J ends were trimmed by 6 bases and 4 bases, with 7 bases remaining between them. This CDR3 is CASRGGYNEQFF. The CDR3, as DNA: TGTGCCAGCAGGGGAGGATACAATGAGCAGTTCTTC.

The chain uses TRBV18 and TRBJ2-1; D is unresolved. The CDR3 runs 14 residues. V dropped 3 bases and J dropped 4 bases, with 10 bases sitting between them. Looked up from germline, CDR1 is KGHSH and CDR2 is LQKENI. The CDR3 DNA is TGTGCCAGCTCACCCCAGCAGGAATACAATGAGCAGTTCTTC. Amino acid sequence: CASSPQQEYNEQFF.

The chain links TRBV11-2 to TRBJ2-5; perhaps D is TRBD1 or TRBD2 (6 bases each). Per germline, CDR1 SGHAT and CDR2 FQNNGV. The ends were cut back, 5 bases at V and 2 bases at J, with 12 bases in the middle. The CDR3 runs 14 residues. For the CDR3, the DNA is TGTGCCAGCAGCCTAGGGGGGACACAAGAGACCCAGTACTTC. Encoded protein: CASSLGGTQETQYF.

The chain combines TRBV7-9 with TRBJ2-1; 9 nucleotides align to TRBD2. J lost 7 bases, V lost 5 bases, and 3 bases had no gene match. The CDR3 totals 13 residues. Germline loops: CDR1 SEHNR, CDR2 FQNEAQ (reference sequence). This CDR3 is CASSAGLANEQFF. In DNA, the CDR3 is TGTGCCAGCAGCGCCGGACTAGCGAATGAGCAGTTCTTC.

This chain connects TRBV7-8 to TRBJ1-5, with TRBD1 matching 7 bases. With V trimmed by 5 bases and J by 0 bases, 4 bases remained unmatched. Germline V gene sequence: CDR1 SGHVS, CDR2 FQNEAQ. The CDR3 sequence is 15 residues long. Written as DNA, the CDR3 is TGTGCCAGCAGCAGCCAGGGGGTTAGCAATCAGCCCCAGCATTTT. Amino acids: CASSSQGVSNQPQHF. The complete variable domain, with remaining parts taken from reference TRBV7-8 and TRBJ1-5, reads GAGVSQSPRYKVAKRGQDVALRCDPISGHVSLFWYQQALGQGPEFLTYFQNEAQLDKSGLPSDRFFAERPEGSVSTLKIQRTQQEDSAVYLCASSSQGVSNQPQHFGDGTRLSIL.

The J gene is TRBJ1-1, the V gene TRBV20-1; D is uncertain. Trimming left V 3 bases short and J 1 base short, with 12 bases between. Germline V gene data show CDR1 as DFQATT and CDR2 as SNEGSKA (reference sequence). CDR3 size: 14 residues. The CDR3 loop reads CSASSGPRNTEAFF. The CDR3 DNA reads as TGCAGTGCTAGTTCAGGACCGAGGAACACTGAAGCTTTCTTT.

Regarding this clone: Since no conserved phenylalanine or tryptophan closes the CDR3, a read error is the likely cause. The DNA is omitted, as the CDR3 cannot be located on it reliably, and the CDR3 follows TCRdb's listing. This sequence joins TRBV11-3 and TRBJ2-7; no DNA check was done on the table's D call, TRBD1. Per the germline V gene, CDR1 is SGHNT and CDR2 is YENEEA. The CDR3 spans 13 amino acids, including both terminal residues. CDR3 loop: CASSLGPVGSRIL.

A few counts support this clone. The chain combines TRBV9 with TRBJ2-1, with a possible D match to TRBD2 (6 bases). This CDR3 comprises 16 residues. Trimming pared 0 bases from V and 6 bases from J, leaving 16 bases between. In germline, CDR1 is SGDLS, CDR2 YYNGEE. The CDR3 coding sequence is TGTGCCAGCAGCGTAGTGACGGGAGCTATGTCCAATGAGCAGTTCTTC. Translated: CASSVVTGAMSNEQFF.